This TCR beta chain was sequenced for a study of shared clonotypes between healthy human individuals. Whole-study findings and limits: Sorted-subset sequencing, rarefaction showed, was incomplete despite large depth. Owing to a small donor count, the genetic and exposure-history diversity represented was limited.

Authors' analysis steps: Junction-only sequences produced by ImmunoSEQ had no quality scores, so filtering differed. The assay was immunoSEQ multiplex PCR, and TCRdb's table has in-frame clones only and misses some. Clone size and V and J calls were adopted from that table, with D and trimming inferred from the DNA. The sample carries roughly 1,800,000 clones, 85% to 95% recorded once. As defined, naive CD8 cells were CD45RO-negative and positively selected for CCR7, with terminally differentiated effector memory CD45RA+ cells excluded. Germline V gene lookup returns CDR1 SQVTM and CDR2 ANQGSEA. The V gene lost 2 bases and the J gene lost 1 base, with 20 bases spanning the gap. The CDR3 is 17 residues long. Comments on this clone: The antigen is unknown.

Sequencing input: naive CD8+ T cells sorted from blood. The source of this sequence is a man younger than 35 in good health. This chain links TRBV29-1 with TRBJ1-2; D is uncertain. CDR3: CSVESLLDQEGNYGYTF. CDR3 nucleotide sequence: TGCAGCGTTGAAAGCCTTCTCGACCAGGAGGGTAACTATGGCTACACCTTC.